This passage covers 30 T cell receptor beta chains from one sample sequenced in a study of response to subunit inactivated influenza vaccine. TCRdb independently ran MiXCR on the RT-PCR reads; one entry per CDR3 protein. The sample has over 800,000 distinct CDR3 sequences, less than 25% seen once. The sample consisted of PBMCs from blood, taken about 5 days after vaccination. These receptors were taken from a man aged 45-60 years who received an inactivated influenza vaccine.

The CDR3 spells CASSRLWGNTEAFF. CDR3 nucleotides: TGTGCCAGCAGCCGCCTATGGGGCAACACTGAAGCTTTCTTT. This chain uses TRBV5-6 with TRBJ1-1; a possible D gene is TRBD1 (5 bases). The germline V gene has CDR1 SGHDT and CDR2 YYEEEE. CDR3 length equals 14 residues. V was shortened by 4 bases and J by 2 bases, with 12 bases between the two germline ends.

This clonotype was seen only a few times. J is TRBJ2-7 and V is TRBV7-9, with D perhaps TRBD1 or TRBD2 (5 bases each). The CDR3 loop spans 15 amino acids. The germline V gene encodes CDR1 SEHNR and CDR2 FQNEAQ (reference sequence). The V gene lost 4 bases and the J gene lost 7 bases, with 20 bases spanning the gap. For the CDR3, the DNA is TGTGCCAGCAGCTCGGGATTCGGGGCCCGGATAGAGCAGTACTTC. Its translation: CASSSGFGARIEQYF.

The chain recombines TRBV12-3 or TRBV12-4 with TRBJ2-1; 16 bases align to TRBD2. V lost 7 bases, J lost 5 bases, and 11 bases stayed unmatched. The CDR3 runs 18 residues. CDR3 bases: TGTGCCAGCACCACCAGAAAGGGACTAGCGGGAGGGAACAATGAGCAGTTCTTC. It translates to CASTTRKGLAGGNNEQFF.

This clonotype showed up just a few times. The chain has TRBV10-3 and TRBJ2-7; the D is unclear. The CDR3 runs to 12 residues. Trimming cost V 10 bases and J 1 base, with 11 bases left between them. Germline CDR1 is ENHRY and CDR2 is SYGVKD. CDR3: CATLDGSYEQYF. The CDR3 nucleotides read TGTGCCACCCTGGACGGGTCCTACGAGCAGTACTTC.

The chain joins TRBV20-1 to TRBJ2-5, with TRBD2 as a possible D gene (7 bases). With 5 bases removed from V and 3 bases from J, the gap between germline ends came to 22 bases. This CDR3 comprises 16 residues. Looked up from germline, CDR1 is DFQATT and CDR2 is SNEGSKA (reference sequence). CDR3 bases: TGCAGTGCTCCAACGGGGGGCGGACGTCTTAAAGAGACCCAGTACTTC. Translating it yields CSAPTGGGRLKETQYF.

CDR3 bases: TGTGCCAGGAGGGGACGGAGCTCCTATAATTCACCCCTCCACTTT. Its protein product is CARRGRSSYNSPLHF. The V and J genes are TRBV6-4 and TRBJ1-6; tentative D call: TRBD1 (5 bases). The length of the CDR3 is 15 residues. Trimming left V 9 bases short and J 0 bases short, with 12 bases between. CDR1 MRHNA and CDR2 SNTAGT come from the germline V gene.

This clonotype was counted a few times. The chain combines TRBV6-1 with TRBJ2-1; 8 positions agree with TRBD2. The germline V gene encodes CDR1 MNHNS and CDR2 SASEGT. The V gene end was trimmed by 6 bases and the J gene end by 0 bases; junction bases not matched to a gene: 4. The CDR3 runs to 15 residues. The CDR3, as DNA: TGTGCCAGCAGGCAGCGGGGGCACTCCTACAATGAGCAGTTCTTC. Amino acids: CASRQRGHSYNEQFF.

This clonotype showed up just a few times. The V gene is TRBV24-1, the J gene TRBJ2-3; D call uncertain. V was clipped by 5 bases and J by 0 bases, with 8 bases between them. The CDR3 spans 14 residues. Germline values: CDR1 KGHDR, CDR2 SFDVKD. DNA of the CDR3: TGTGCCACCAGTGGGCATCTTAGCACAGATACGCAGTATTTT. Encoded protein: CATSGHLSTDTQYF.

The rearrangement joins TRBV24-1 to TRBJ2-3, with D tentatively TRBD2 (5 bases). Germline loops: CDR1 KGHDR, CDR2 SFDVKD. The V end lost 4 bases, the J end lost 0 bases, and 7 bases lay between the germline ends. This CDR3 comprises 14 residues. The CDR3 nucleotides are TGTGCCACCAGTGAACGGACTAGCACAGATACGCAGTATTTT. The encoded protein is CATSERTSTDTQYF.

The chain carries TRBV29-1 and TRBJ2-5; D unresolved. This CDR3 spans 13 amino acids. Per germline, CDR1 SQVTM and CDR2 ANQGSEA. Between the trimmed V and J ends, which lost 1 base and 5 bases, there was a span of 11 bases. The CDR3 here is CSVEGMARETQYF. In DNA, the CDR3 is TGCAGCGTTGAAGGGATGGCCCGGGAGACCCAGTACTTC.

The chain uses TRBV6-5 and TRBJ2-5; 11 positions match TRBD2. V gave up 6 bases and J gave up 1 base; unmatched junction bases: 7. The CDR3 runs to 16 residues. CDR1 and CDR2 (germline): MNHEY, SVGAGI. DNA of the CDR3: TGTGCCAGCAGCTATACCGGGACTAGCGGCCAAGAGACCCAGTACTTC. The encoded protein is CASSYTGTSGQETQYF.

This clonotype was seen only a few times. The chain links TRBV7-2 to TRBJ2-7; 8 bases match TRBD1. This CDR3 comprises 14 residues. The ends lost 1 base at V and 5 bases at J; junction bases unmatched: 4. Germline V gives CDR1 SGHTA, CDR2 FQGNSA. The CDR3 sequence: CASSLGDRYNEQYF. The CDR3 nucleotides are TGTGCCAGCAGCTTAGGGGACAGGTATAACGAGCAGTACTTC.

CDR3 nucleotides: TGCGCCAGCAGCCAAGGAGGGGGGGCGGTAATCAATGGCTACACCTTC. Residues: CASSQGGGAVINGYTF. The chain couples TRBV4-1 to TRBJ1-2, with a weak D call TRBD1 (6 bases). V lost 1 base to trimming and J lost 6 bases, with 18 bases between them. The CDR3 extends over 16 amino acids. Germline V lookup: CDR1 MGHRA, CDR2 YSYEKL.

The gene calls are TRBV27 and TRBJ1-2; 8 bases align to TRBD1. The V segment lost 8 bases and the J segment 4 bases; nucleotides outside the gene matches: 6. The CDR3 is 13 amino acids. In germline, CDR1 is MNHEY, CDR2 SMNVEV (reference sequence). CDR3 nucleotide sequence: TGTGCCAGCTGGGAAACAGGGGGCTATGGCTACACCTTC. It specifies CASWETGGYGYTF.

This clonotype is a singleton in its sample. The chain recombines TRBV25-1 with TRBJ2-2; 8 positions match TRBD1. Per germline, CDR1 MGHDK and CDR2 SYGVNS. The CDR3 is 16 residues long. V dropped 3 bases and J dropped 5; count of bases not matched to a gene: 8. CDR3 loop: CASSDFLGTGTGELFF. DNA for the CDR3: TGTGCCAGCAGTGATTTCTTGGGGACAGGTACCGGGGAGCTGTTTTTT.

This clonotype was recorded at least ten times. V usage is TRBV29-1 and J usage is TRBJ2-7; 7 bases agree with TRBD1. From germline, CDR1 is SQVTM and CDR2 ANQGSEA. CDR3 length: 14 amino acids. V shed 6 bases and J 1 base; nucleotides not matched to a gene: 9. CDR3 nucleotides: TGCAGCGTGGTCGCCGGGACAGTTTCCTACGAGCAGTACTTC. It encodes CSVVAGTVSYEQYF.

The sample holds a few counts of this clonotype. This rearrangement joins TRBV5-4 to TRBJ2-3, with unresolved D. V was trimmed by 3 bases and J by 4 bases, leaving 12 bases between them. CDR1 is SGHNT and CDR2 is YYREEE in the germline V gene (reference sequence). This CDR3 region has 14 residues. The CDR3: CASSSPGQPDTQYF. In DNA, the CDR3 is TGTGCCAGCAGCTCCCCGGGCCAGCCAGATACGCAGTATTTT.

This chain uses TRBV6-2 or TRBV6-3 with TRBJ1-1; D may be TRBD1 (6 bases). The CDR3 is 16 amino acids. V dropped 7 bases and J dropped 0 bases, with 18 bases sitting between them. The V gene's germline CDR1 is MNHEY and CDR2 SVGEGT. The CDR3 DNA reads as TGTGCCAGCACCTCACCGGGACAAGCTCTGAACACTGAAGCTTTCTTT. Encoded protein: CASTSPGQALNTEAFF.

The genes are TRBV18 and TRBJ2-1; a possible D gene is TRBD1 (5 bases). The CDR3 spans 16 residues. Deletions cut 5 bases from V and 4 bases from J, with 18 bases between. Germline values: CDR1 KGHSH, CDR2 LQKENI. This CDR3 reads CASSAVGPGSYNEQFF. For the CDR3, the DNA is TGTGCCAGCTCAGCGGTGGGGCCCGGGTCATACAATGAGCAGTTCTTC.

V and J are TRBV10-3 and TRBJ2-3; a possible D gene is TRBD1 (5 bases). Germline assignment: CDR1 ENHRY and CDR2 SYGVKD. The CDR3 runs 12 residues. V was clipped by 8 bases and J by 4 bases, with 10 bases between them. The CDR3 sequence: CAIGAAADTQYF. DNA of the CDR3: TGTGCCATCGGGGCTGCGGCAGATACGCAGTATTTT.

This clonotype came up a few times. The chain has TRBV15 and TRBJ2-7; 14 nucleotides match TRBD2. Unmatched junction bases numbered 8, after V lost 4 bases and J lost 3 bases. The length of the CDR3 is 17 residues. Germline CDR1 is LNHNV and CDR2 is YYDKDF (reference sequence). The chain's CDR3 is CATSTRRGTSGSYEQYF. CDR3 in DNA: TGTGCCACCAGCACCCGGCGGGGGACTAGCGGGAGCTACGAGCAGTACTTC.

A few counts support this clonotype. The rearrangement uses TRBV4-1 and TRBJ2-1, with D perhaps TRBD2 (6 bases). The ends were cut back, 4 bases at V and 7 bases at J, with 14 bases in the middle. The CDR3 covers 14 residues. The germline V gene encodes CDR1 MGHRA and CDR2 YSYEKL. The CDR3 DNA reads TGCGCCAGCAGCCCAGCGCTAGCGCCGAATGAGCAGTTCTTC. This encodes CASSPALAPNEQFF.

J is TRBJ2-7 and V is TRBV20-1; 7 bases match TRBD2. The CDR3 is made up of 14 amino acids. With V trimmed by 1 base and J by 0 bases, 3 bases remained unmatched. The germline V gene has CDR1 DFQATT and CDR2 SNEGSKA (reference sequence). In nucleotides, the CDR3 is TGCAGTGCTAGAGTGGCGGGGGACTCCTACGAGCAGTACTTC. As protein: CSARVAGDSYEQYF.

This clonotype came up many times. The V and J genes are TRBV12-3 or TRBV12-4 and TRBJ2-7, with 7 bases lining up with TRBD2. The CDR3 loop spans 15 amino acids. The trim removed 3 bases at V and 4 bases at J, leaving 9 bases unmatched. CDR3 DNA: TGTGCCAGCAGTTTGGGTGGCGGGAGAGGGTACGAGCAGTACTTC. Translated, it gives CASSLGGGRGYEQYF.

The V call is TRBV27, the J call TRBJ2-3; D is possibly TRBD2 (6 bases). Looked up from germline, CDR1 is MNHEY and CDR2 is SMNVEV (reference sequence). V lost 3 bases to trimming and J lost 8 bases, with 12 bases between them. The CDR3 consists of 13 residues. CDR3 sequence reads: CASSFRGGGTQYF. The DNA for the CDR3 is TGTGCCAGCAGTTTCCGGGGAGGCGGTACGCAGTATTTT.

This clonotype was counted only a few times. The chain has TRBV20-1 and TRBJ2-7; D is unclear. Per the germline V gene, CDR1 is DFQATT and CDR2 is SNEGSKA (reference sequence). V was pared by 6 bases and J by 3 bases, with 9 bases between. The CDR3 covers 11 residues. CDR3 in DNA: TGCAGTGCCAGAAGGGACTACGAGCAGTACTTC. The encoded protein is CSARRDYEQYF.

CDR3 loop: CSVEGVIYNEQFF. CDR3 coding DNA: TGCAGCGTGGAGGGGGTAATCTACAATGAGCAGTTCTTC. The J gene is TRBJ2-1, the V gene TRBV29-1, with D perhaps matching TRBD1 or TRBD2 (6 bases each). The V gene lost 6 bases and the J gene lost 3 bases, with 12 bases spanning the gap. Germline CDR1 reads SQVTM; CDR2 reads ANQGSEA. The CDR3 has 13 amino acids.

The J gene is TRBJ2-5, the V gene TRBV9; 16 bases are shared with TRBD2. Germline V gene data show CDR1 as SGDLS and CDR2 as YYNGEE. V gave up 0 bases and J gave up 5 bases; unmatched junction bases: 4. This CDR3 is built from 17 residues. CDR3 bases: TGTGCCAGCAGCGTAGGTCTGGGACTAGCGGGAGGGGAGACCCAGTACTTC. Translating gives CASSVGLGLAGGETQYF. Together with reference TRBV9 and TRBJ2-5, the CDR3 gives the full variable domain: DSGVTQTPKHLITATGQRVTLRCSPRSGDLSVYWYQQSLDQGLQFLIQYYNGEERAKGNILERFSAQQFPDLHSELNLSSLELGDSALYFCASSVGLGLAGGETQYFGPGTRLLVL.

This clonotype showed up just a few times. The chain links TRBV6-2 or TRBV6-3 to TRBJ2-3; 7 bases agree with TRBD2. Germline CDR1 MNHEY, CDR2 SVGEGT. The CDR3 has 16 amino acids. V lost 6 bases to trimming and J lost 4 bases; unmatched junction nucleotides: 13. The CDR3 sequence: CASSQYSWDYADTQYF. The CDR3 DNA reads as TGTGCCAGCAGCCAATATTCCTGGGACTACGCAGATACGCAGTATTTT.

The V gene is TRBV12-3 or TRBV12-4, the J gene TRBJ2-1; TRBD2 agrees at 10 bases. The CDR3 contains 16 residues. After removal of 6 bases from V and 8 bases from J, the junction contained 13 bases not matched to a gene. The CDR3 loop reads CASSKPASGGLYEQFF. The DNA of the CDR3 is TGTGCCAGCAGCAAGCCGGCTAGCGGGGGTCTCTATGAGCAGTTCTTC.